This note documents a single T cell receptor beta chain sequence. This entry belongs to a study of blood T cell repertoires in COVID-19. V lost 1 base, J lost 4 bases, and 15 bases lay in between. The CDR3 has 16 residues. Germline V lookup: CDR1 SGHTA, CDR2 FQGNSA. Clones were sequenced by immunoSEQ multiplex PCR, and TCRdb holds only the in-frame ones, with some missing. The table includes 130,000 to 150,000 clones, 80% to 90% detected once. The sequenced sample consisted of peripheral blood. V gene TRBV7-2 combines with J gene TRBJ2-3; maybe TRBD2 (5 bases). The origin of this receptor is a man younger than 35 with COVID-19, enrolled during active disease. Here the CDR3 reads CASSLVGNKRPDTQYF. The DNA for the CDR3 is TGTGCCAGCAGCTTAGTCGGGAACAAAAGGCCAGATACGCAGTATTTT. The variable domain in full, completed from reference TRBV7-2 and TRBJ2-3, reads GAGVSQSPSNKVTEKGKDVELRCDPISGHTALYWYRQSLGQGLEFLIYFQGNSAPDKSGLPSDRFSAERTGGSVSTLTIQRTQQEDSAVYLCASSLVGNKRPDTQYFGPGTRLTVL.